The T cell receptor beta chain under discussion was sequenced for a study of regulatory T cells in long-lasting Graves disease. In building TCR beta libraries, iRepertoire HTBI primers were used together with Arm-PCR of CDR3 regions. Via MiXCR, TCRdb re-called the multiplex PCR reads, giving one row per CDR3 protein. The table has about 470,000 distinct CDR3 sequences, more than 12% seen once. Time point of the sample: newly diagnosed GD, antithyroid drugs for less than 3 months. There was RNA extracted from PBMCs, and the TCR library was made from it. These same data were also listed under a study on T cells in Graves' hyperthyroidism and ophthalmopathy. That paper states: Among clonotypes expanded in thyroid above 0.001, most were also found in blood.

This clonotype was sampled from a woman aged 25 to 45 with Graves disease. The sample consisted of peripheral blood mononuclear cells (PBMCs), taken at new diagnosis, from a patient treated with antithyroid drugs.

CDR3 bases: TGTGCCAGCAGCTTAGGGGGCGGATGGACAGATACGCAGTATTTT. Protein: CASSLGGGWTDTQYF. V is TRBV13 and J is TRBJ2-3, with D unresolved. The CDR3 totals 15 residues. Trimming cost V 0 bases and J 3 bases, with 10 bases left between them. CDR1 and CDR2 (germline): PRHDT, FYEKMQ (reference sequence).